Listed here are 13 T cell receptor beta chains from one sample, sequenced in a study of blood T cell repertoires in COVID-19. Clones were read by immunoSEQ multiplex PCR, and TCRdb kept only the in-frame ones, dropping some. The sample includes around 200,000 clones, just under 90% of them seen just once. The sample was peripheral blood. The receptors come from a man between 60 and 75 years old who had recovered from COVID-19.

The CDR3 loop is CASKAGPPYQPQHF. In DNA, the CDR3 is TGTGCCAGTAAAGCAGGTCCTCCTTATCAGCCCCAGCATTTT. This chain joins TRBV2 and TRBJ1-5; D unresolved. CDR1 is SNHLY and CDR2 is FYNNEI in the germline V gene. The germline V and J ends were trimmed by 9 bases and 5 bases, with 17 bases remaining between them. The CDR3 is 14 amino acids.

A single count supports this clone. CDR3 sequence (DNA): TGTGCCAGCATGGACAGGGTTTTATCCTCCCTTGGCTACACCTTC. Residues: CASMDRVLSSLGYTF. This rearrangement joins TRBV6-5 to TRBJ1-2, with 8 bases matching TRBD1. This CDR3 spans 15 amino acids. CDR1 and CDR2 from the germline V gene are MNHEY and SVGAGI. V was clipped by 7 bases and J by 7 bases; unmatched bases: 14.

This chain joins TRBV6-2 or TRBV6-3 and TRBJ2-1; 7 nucleotides align to TRBD1. Germline trimming cut 2 bases from V and 8 bases from J; bases unmatched to any gene: 18. This CDR3 region has 18 residues. Germline values: CDR1 MNHEY, CDR2 SVGEGT. The CDR3 here is CASSYINRQGRNSDEQFF. The CDR3 region has the DNA TGTGCCAGCAGTTACATAAACCGACAGGGACGGAATTCGGATGAGCAGTTCTTC.

This clone has only a few counts. The rearrangement uses TRBV11-2 and TRBJ1-6, with D possibly matching TRBD1 (6 bases). The length of the CDR3 is 17 residues. The germline V gene encodes CDR1 SGHAT and CDR2 FQNNGV. Trimming pared 3 bases from V and 5 bases from J, leaving 17 bases between. CDR3 protein: CASSLLGSTGNNSPLHF. The CDR3 nucleotides read TGTGCCAGCAGCTTGTTAGGGTCGACAGGAAATAATTCACCCCTCCACTTT.

The V and J genes are TRBV9 and TRBJ2-2, with 9 nucleotides matching TRBD1. The germline CDR1 and CDR2 sequences are SGDLS and YYNGEE. V was clipped by 0 bases and J by 4 bases; unmatched bases: 1. This CDR3 is built from 15 residues. The CDR3 DNA follows: TGTGCCAGCAGCGTAGTACAGGGGGCCACCGGGGAGCTGTTTTTT. Translated: CASSVVQGATGELFF.

The V and J genes are TRBV30 and TRBJ2-6; weak D call: TRBD1 (6 bases). Trimming removed 5 bases at V and 0 bases at J, with 8 bases between. There are 14 residues in the CDR3. Germline CDR1 and CDR2: GTSNPN and SVGIG (reference sequence). CDR3: CAWDRHSGANVLTF. The DNA of the CDR3 is TGTGCCTGGGACAGGCACTCTGGGGCCAACGTCCTGACTTTC.

This clone occurred once. In DNA form, the CDR3 reads TGCGCCAGCATCCCCCTTCTGGGGGGAAACGAAGCTTTCTTT. Translated: CASIPLLGGNEAFF. The chain recombines TRBV10-2 with TRBJ1-1, with D possibly TRBD1 on 5 matching bases. V was clipped by 7 bases and J by 8 bases, with 20 bases between them. The CDR3 is made up of 14 amino acids. The germline V gene encodes CDR1 WSHSY and CDR2 SAAADI.

With respect to this clone: The limits of the CDR3 on the DNA are not certain, so only TCRdb's listed CDR3 is given. V and J are TRBV28 and TRBJ1-4; the D call TRBD1 from the table was never checked on the DNA. Germline V lookup: CDR1 MDHEN, CDR2 SYDVKM. Inclusive of both ends, the CDR3 amounts to 15 amino acids. The CDR3 region is CASSTSGQRNEKLFF.

The rearrangement uses TRBV21-1 and TRBJ1-2; TRBD1, the D gene given by the table, was not confirmed from the DNA. TRBV21-1 is labeled a pseudogene. This CDR3 is built from 15 residues. In DNA, the CDR3 is TGTGCCAGCAGCAAAGCTCCCAGGGGGGACTATGGCTACACCTTC. Residues: CASSKAPRGDYGYTF.

The chain links TRBV5-4 to TRBJ1-1; tentative D call: TRBD1 (5 bases). V was shortened by 0 bases and J by 6 bases, with 15 bases between the two germline ends. Germline V lookup: CDR1 SGHNT, CDR2 YYREEE (reference sequence). This CDR3 region has 15 residues. CDR3 bases: TGTGCCAGCAGCTTGGCTGGGGGGAATGCCGCTGAAGCTTTCTTT. The encoded protein is CASSLAGGNAAEAFF.

The chain links TRBV6-1 to TRBJ1-2; TRBD1 is a possible D gene (6 bases). V was cut by 2 bases and J by 4 bases, with 14 bases left in between. The CDR3 extends over 15 amino acids. From germline, CDR1 is MNHNS and CDR2 SASEGT. CDR3 amino acids: CASSESVGAGYGYTF. For the CDR3, the DNA is TGTGCCAGCAGTGAATCTGTGGGGGCCGGCTATGGCTACACCTTC.

This chain uses TRBV5-4 with TRBJ2-2, with TRBD2 as a possible D gene (7 bases). CDR3 length: 16 residues. V was cut by 5 bases and J by 4 bases, with 18 bases left in between. The germline V gene encodes CDR1 SGHNT and CDR2 YYREEE (reference sequence). The CDR3 protein is CASSRGGGSATGELFF. In nucleotides, the CDR3 is TGTGCCAGCAGTCGTGGGGGGGGCTCGGCCACCGGGGAGCTGTTTTTT.

CDR3 loop: CASSDRTGAEAFF. DNA for the CDR3: TGTGCCAGCAGTGATCGGACAGGGGCTGAAGCTTTCTTT. The V gene is TRBV2, the J gene TRBJ1-1, with 9 bases matching TRBD1. The junction had 2 bases not matched to a gene; V was cut back by 3 bases and J by 6 bases. The CDR3 runs 13 residues. From germline, CDR1 is SNHLY and CDR2 FYNNEI.